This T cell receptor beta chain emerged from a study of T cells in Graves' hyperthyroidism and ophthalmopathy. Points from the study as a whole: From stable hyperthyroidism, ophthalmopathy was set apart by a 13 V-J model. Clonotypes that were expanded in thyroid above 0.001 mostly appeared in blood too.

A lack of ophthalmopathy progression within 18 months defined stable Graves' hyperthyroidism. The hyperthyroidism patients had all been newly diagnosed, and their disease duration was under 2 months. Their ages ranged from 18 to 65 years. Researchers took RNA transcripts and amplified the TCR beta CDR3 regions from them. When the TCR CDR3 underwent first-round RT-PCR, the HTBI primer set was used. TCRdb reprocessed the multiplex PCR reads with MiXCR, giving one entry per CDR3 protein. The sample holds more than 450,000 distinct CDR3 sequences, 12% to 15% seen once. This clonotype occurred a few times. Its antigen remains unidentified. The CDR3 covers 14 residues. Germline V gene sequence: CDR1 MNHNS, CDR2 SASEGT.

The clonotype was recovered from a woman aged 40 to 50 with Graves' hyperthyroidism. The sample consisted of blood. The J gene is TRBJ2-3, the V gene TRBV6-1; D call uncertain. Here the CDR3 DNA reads TGTGCTTCCAGCCGGCCAGGCGTCGGTTTTACGCAGTATTTT. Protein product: CASSRPGVGFTQYF.